These 12 T cell receptor beta chains originate from one sample sequenced in a study of blood T cell repertoires in COVID-19. Method: immunoSEQ multiplex PCR; TCRdb's copy keeps in-frame clones and lacks some. The data hold 100,000 or so clones, with roughly 90% observed a single time. The sample consisted of peripheral blood. These receptor sequences come from a man between 60 and 75 years old with acute or convalescent COVID-19.

V usage is TRBV11-2 and J usage is TRBJ2-4; possibly TRBD2 for D (6 bases). The length of the CDR3 is 16 residues. Germline CDR1 reads SGHAT; CDR2 reads FQNNGV. Trimming pared 5 bases from V and 0 bases from J, leaving 14 bases between. The CDR3 DNA is TGTGCCAGCAGCCGGGACTGGATCCTAGCCAAAAACATTCAGTACTTC. As protein: CASSRDWILAKNIQYF.

V usage is TRBV6-6 and J usage is TRBJ1-2, with D possibly being TRBD1 (6 bases). Germline CDR1 reads MNHNY; CDR2 reads SVGAGI (reference sequence). The CDR3 extends over 14 amino acids. The germline V and J ends were trimmed by 11 bases and 8 bases, with 24 bases remaining between them. DNA for the CDR3: TGTGCCGGATCGACGGGGACATTCCTGGGGGGCTACACCTTC. Translating it yields CAGSTGTFLGGYTF.

The J gene is TRBJ1-2, the V gene TRBV28, with D maybe TRBD1 (5 bases). The V end lost 5 bases, the J end lost 1 base, and 17 bases lay between the germline ends. Germline values: CDR1 MDHEN, CDR2 SYDVKM. The CDR3 has 16 amino acids. The CDR3 coding sequence is TGTGCCAGCAGTGAGACGGACATTGTAGTTAACTATGGCTACACCTTC. It is translated as CASSETDIVVNYGYTF.

This chain links TRBV2 with TRBJ1-5; 7 bases line up with TRBD1. This CDR3 is 15 amino acids long. The J segment lost 0 bases and the V segment lost 5 bases, leaving 4 bases of the junction unmatched. Germline V CDR1 and CDR2: SNHLY, FYNNEI. The CDR3 here is CASSWDSNSNQPQHF. The CDR3 DNA is TGTGCCAGCAGTTGGGACAGCAATAGCAATCAGCCCCAGCATTTT.

V gene TRBV19 combines with J gene TRBJ1-4, with 10 positions matching TRBD1. This CDR3 contains 16 residues. The J segment lost 5 bases and the V segment lost 3 bases, leaving 6 bases of the junction unmatched. The germline gives CDR1 LNHDA, CDR2 SQIVND (reference sequence). CDR3 sequence (DNA): TGTGCCAGTAGTATCGACAGGGGGCTTGAAAATGAAAAACTGTTTTTT. It yields the protein CASSIDRGLENEKLFF.

The chain joins TRBV10-2 to TRBJ2-5; 11 bases align to TRBD2. After removal of 2 bases from V and 5 bases from J, the junction contained 13 bases not matched to a gene. This CDR3 region has 18 residues. Germline lookup yields CDR1 WSHSY and CDR2 SAAADI. In DNA form, the CDR3 reads TGCGCCAGCAGTGAGACAGGGCTAGCGGGGGGCTGGGGGGAGACCCAGTACTTC. This codes for CASSETGLAGGWGETQYF.

CDR3 in DNA: TGCGCCAGCAGGGAACAGACAGGGGGCCCCGGCGGCTACACCTTC. This translates into CASREQTGGPGGYTF. This rearrangement joins TRBV10-2 to TRBJ1-2, with 10 bases aligning to TRBD1. Germline CDR1 WSHSY, CDR2 SAAADI. With 6 bases clipped from V and 8 bases from J, the junction kept 12 bases outside the gene matches. The CDR3 is made up of 15 amino acids.

The rearrangement joins TRBV5-4 to TRBJ2-7; 7 nucleotides line up with TRBD1. Germline lookup yields CDR1 SGHNT and CDR2 YYREEE (reference sequence). V shed 5 bases and J 2 bases; nucleotides not matched to a gene: 10. The CDR3 covers 15 residues. CDR3 sequence (DNA): TGTGCCAGCAGTTTCGGGACAGTAAGGACCTACGAGCAGTACTTC. Amino acids: CASSFGTVRTYEQYF.

The chain employs TRBV24-1 and TRBJ1-2; the match to TRBD1 covers 10 bases. V lost 4 bases, J lost 8 bases, and 15 bases stayed unmatched. This CDR3 is 17 amino acids long. Germline CDR1 KGHDR, CDR2 SFDVKD. The CDR3 bases are TGTGCCACCAGTGACTCAAACGTCGGGACAGGGGTTGGAGGCTACACCTTC. Amino acid sequence: CATSDSNVGTGVGGYTF.

This rearrangement joins TRBV2 to TRBJ1-2; 10 positions agree with TRBD1. This CDR3 has 14 residues. Germline-derived CDR1 and CDR2 are SNHLY and FYNNEI. V shed 8 bases and J 6 bases; nucleotides not matched to a gene: 9. The CDR3 spells CASGLDRGRDGYTF. DNA of the CDR3: TGTGCCAGCGGGCTCGACAGGGGGCGCGATGGCTACACCTTC.

This clone was counted only a few times. The chain is built from TRBV5-4 and TRBJ1-6, with a weak D call TRBD1 (5 bases). The CDR3 is made up of 15 amino acids. Looked up from germline, CDR1 is SGHNT and CDR2 is YYREEE (reference sequence). The V end lost 3 bases, the J end lost 10 bases, and 17 bases lay between the germline ends. CDR3 residues: CASSWGEGRRSPLHF. In DNA, the CDR3 is TGTGCCAGCAGCTGGGGGGAGGGGCGTCGATCACCCCTCCACTTT.

In this sample, this clone turned up a few times. The chain recombines TRBV5-4 with TRBJ2-2; 8 positions agree with TRBD1. The length of the CDR3 is 14 residues. CDR1 and CDR2 (germline): SGHNT, YYREEE (reference sequence). V shed 4 bases, J shed 7 bases, and the junction held 6 bases outside the gene matches. The CDR3, as DNA: TGTGCCAGCAGCCTCGACAGGGGCGGCGGGGAGCTGTTTTTT. Amino acids: CASSLDRGGGELFF. The full variable domain, with the rest looked up from reference TRBV5-4 and TRBJ2-2, is ETGVTQSPTHLIKTRGQQVTLRCSSQSGHNTVSWYQQALGQGPQFIFQYYREEENGRGNFPPRFSGLQFPNYSSELNVNALELDDSALYLCASSLDRGGGELFFGEGSRLTVL.